The clone carrying this TCR beta chain showed up just once. RNA was isolated and reverse transcribed to cDNA, the sequencing template. TCRdb's copy holds only in-frame clones and misses some; the assay was immunoSEQ multiplex PCR. Of more than 110,000 clones in the sample, about 60% were seen once. V lost 0 bases to trimming and J lost 6 bases; unmatched junction nucleotides: 5. From germline, CDR1 is SGHRS and CDR2 YFSETQ. The CDR3 has 15 residues. These data come from a study of CD8+ T cells in alopecia areata. Study overall: Those patients who were treated received oral tofacitinib, which was given at 5 to 10 mg twice daily for moderate-to-severe alopecia areata.

The TCR comes from a human donor with alopecia areata. The sequencing used CD4+ T cells sorted from blood, collected at week 0. V is TRBV5-1 and J is TRBJ2-3; 9 nucleotides align to TRBD2. CDR3 DNA sequence: TGCGCCAGCAGCTTGGATGCGGGGGGGCCGGATACGCAGTATTTT. Translation: CASSLDAGGPDTQYF. Drawing the rest from reference TRBV5-1 and TRBJ2-3, the complete variable domain is KAGVTQTPRYLIKTRGQQVTLSCSPISGHRSVSWYQQTPGQGLQFLFEYFSETQRNKGNFPGRFSGRQFSNSRSEMNVSTLELGDSALYLCASSLDAGGPDTQYFGPGTRLTVL.